The 17 T cell receptor beta chains reported below all come from one sample, sequenced in a study of cytomegalovirus exposure and HLA in healthy donors. 60 Vbeta and 13 Jbeta primers were used in PCR. Sequencing was performed with immunoSEQ multiplex PCR; in TCRdb, only in-frame clones are kept and a portion is missing. The repertoire holds about 240,000 clones, with about 80% as singletons. Sequencing was done on a sample of PBMCs. The receptors stem from a woman between 55 and 75 years old in good health and CMV-seropositive.

J is TRBJ2-3 and V is TRBV11-2; TRBD1 matches at 12 bases. Germline V lookup: CDR1 SGHAT, CDR2 FQNNGV. The CDR3 loop spans 17 amino acids. The trim removed 3 bases at V and 6 bases at J, leaving 10 bases unmatched. The CDR3 protein is CASSFSLRGQGADTQYF. In DNA, the CDR3 is TGTGCCAGCAGCTTCTCATTAAGGGGACAGGGGGCGGATACGCAGTATTTT.

The chain uses TRBV2 and TRBJ2-6; 9 nucleotides match TRBD1. Per the germline V gene, CDR1 is SNHLY and CDR2 is FYNNEI. This CDR3 has 15 amino acids. V lost 6 bases and J lost 2; bases outside the gene matches: 2. CDR3 coding DNA: TGTGCCAGCAGGACAGGGGGGCCTGGGGCCAACGTCCTGACTTTC. It encodes CASRTGGPGANVLTF. The full variable domain, in which reference TRBV2 and TRBJ2-6 provide the parts outside the CDR3, is EPEVTQTPSHQVTQMGQEVILRCVPISNHLYFYWYRQILGQKVEFLVSFYNNEISEKSEIFDDQFSVERPDGSNFTLKIRSTKLEDSAMYFCASRTGGPGANVLTFGAGSRLTVL.

The V and J genes are TRBV18 and TRBJ2-7; 7 bases fit TRBD2. CDR1 KGHSH and CDR2 LQKENI come from the germline V gene. Unmatched junction bases numbered 4, after V lost 3 bases and J lost 2 bases. The CDR3 spans 14 residues. The CDR3 DNA follows: TGTGCCAGCTCACCGTCAGCGGGACCCTACGAGCAGTACTTC. The encoded protein is CASSPSAGPYEQYF.

This clone showed up just a few times. This chain uses TRBV27 with TRBJ2-1; a weak D match, TRBD2 (5 bases). Germline CDR1 and CDR2: MNHEY and SMNVEV (reference sequence). The CDR3 has 15 residues. V dropped 2 bases and J dropped 4 bases, with 12 bases sitting between them. CDR3 amino acids: CASSLASGAYNEQFF. CDR3 coding DNA: TGTGCCAGCAGTTTAGCCAGCGGAGCATACAATGAGCAGTTCTTC.

This clone was seen only a few times. The chain recombines TRBV18 with TRBJ1-2, with TRBD1 matching 7 bases. The CDR3 runs to 13 residues. Trimming cost V 4 bases and J 4 bases; bases outside gene matches: 3. Looked up from germline, CDR1 is KGHSH and CDR2 is LQKENI. The CDR3 loop is CASSLRDSYGYTF. CDR3 nucleotides: TGTGCCAGCTCACTAAGGGACAGCTATGGCTACACCTTC.

The chain uses TRBV4-1 and TRBJ1-2; possibly TRBD1 for D (5 bases). CDR1 is MGHRA, CDR2 YSYEKL, per germline. V lost 1 base, J lost 2 bases, and 11 bases lay in between. The CDR3 has 15 amino acids. Written as DNA, the CDR3 is TGCGCCAGCAGCCAAGGGCCGAGACAGAACTATGGCTACACCTTC. This gives the protein CASSQGPRQNYGYTF.

The chain carries TRBV10-3 and TRBJ1-2; D not certain. CDR3 length: 12 amino acids. Germline CDR1 and CDR2: ENHRY and SYGVKD. Trimming pared 3 bases from V and 4 bases from J, leaving 6 bases between. In nucleotides, the CDR3 is TGTGCCATCAGTGAATCAGTCTATGGCTACACCTTC. Protein product: CAISESVYGYTF.

The chain recombines TRBV5-1 with TRBJ2-1, with 7 bases that match TRBD2. The CDR3 contains 15 residues. Germline trimming cut 3 bases from V and 7 bases from J; bases unmatched to any gene: 10. The germline V gene encodes CDR1 SGHRS and CDR2 YFSETQ. The CDR3 spells CASSSVGGSWNEQFF. The CDR3 DNA is TGCGCCAGCAGCTCAGTGGGCGGGAGTTGGAATGAGCAGTTCTTC.

The genes are TRBV4-1 and TRBJ2-1, with no clear D. The germline V gene encodes CDR1 MGHRA and CDR2 YSYEKL. The CDR3 is made up of 15 amino acids. V dropped 1 base and J dropped 4 bases, with 11 bases sitting between them. CDR3 DNA sequence: TGCGCCAGCAGCCAAGGACTCACGCCTTACAATGAGCAGTTCTTC. As protein: CASSQGLTPYNEQFF.

This chain uses TRBV6-1 with TRBJ2-2; tentative D call: TRBD1 (6 bases). The CDR3 totals 16 residues. Germline V CDR1 and CDR2: MNHNS, SASEGT. The germline V and J ends were trimmed by 4 bases and 0 bases, with 12 bases remaining between them. This CDR3 reads CASSVDRIPNTGELFF. CDR3 coding DNA: TGTGCCAGCAGTGTGGACAGAATCCCGAACACCGGGGAGCTGTTTTTT.

This clone has just a few counts. J is TRBJ1-2 and V is TRBV25-1, with TRBD1 matching 9 bases. Germline CDR1 is MGHDK and CDR2 is SYGVNS. The CDR3 has 13 amino acids. Unmatched junction bases numbered 3, after V lost 5 bases and J lost 5 bases. CDR3 loop: CASSLDRGYGYTF. CDR3 sequence (DNA): TGTGCCAGCAGTCTTGACAGGGGGTATGGCTACACCTTC.

This chain links TRBV21-1 with TRBJ1-3; TRBD1, as called in the table, went unchecked against the DNA. TRBV21-1 is classified as a pseudogene. The CDR3 totals 17 residues. Here the CDR3 reads CASSVPGQVYFGNTIYF. CDR3 bases: TGTGCCAGCAGCGTCCCGGGACAGGTGTACTTTGGAAACACCATATATTTT.

This clone was counted between two and nine times. The chain has TRBV27 and TRBJ1-2; 7 bases are a match to TRBD1. From germline, CDR1 is MNHEY and CDR2 SMNVEV (reference sequence). The CDR3 spans 15 residues. J gave up 4 bases and V 6 bases, and 11 bases lay outside the gene matches. CDR3 protein: CASSPRGAYSYGYTF. In nucleotides, the CDR3 is TGTGCCAGCAGCCCCAGGGGGGCTTATAGCTATGGCTACACCTTC.

This clone has just a few counts. The chain has TRBV2 and TRBJ2-1, with 9 bases fitting TRBD2. The germline gives CDR1 SNHLY, CDR2 FYNNEI. The CDR3 runs to 15 residues. After removal of 7 bases from V and 0 bases from J, the junction contained 4 bases not matched to a gene. This CDR3 reads CASIPSGVSYNEQFF. CDR3 DNA: TGTGCCAGCATCCCTAGCGGGGTCTCCTACAATGAGCAGTTCTTC.

The chain recombines TRBV2 with TRBJ1-1, with D perhaps matching TRBD1 (5 bases). In germline, CDR1 is SNHLY, CDR2 FYNNEI. The CDR3 has 14 amino acids. Deletions cut 11 bases from V and 3 bases from J, with 19 bases between. The CDR3 DNA follows: TGTGCCGGGGCACGGAACGACCGCTACACTGAAGCTTTCTTT. As protein: CAGARNDRYTEAFF. Drawing the rest from reference TRBV2 and TRBJ1-1, the complete variable domain is EPEVTQTPSHQVTQMGQEVILRCVPISNHLYFYWYRQILGQKVEFLVSFYNNEISEKSEIFDDQFSVERPDGSNFTLKIRSTKLEDSAMYFCAGARNDRYTEAFFGQGTRLTVV.

This chain links TRBV5-1 with TRBJ1-2; a possible D gene is TRBD1 (5 bases). Germline values: CDR1 SGHRS, CDR2 YFSETQ. This CDR3 region has 15 residues. Trimming removed 1 base at V and 3 bases at J, with 13 bases between. Here the CDR3 reads CASSLLGGKDYGYTF. For the CDR3, the DNA is TGCGCCAGCAGCTTGTTGGGGGGAAAGGACTATGGCTACACCTTC.

The J gene is TRBJ2-1, the V gene TRBV7-6, with 9 bases that match TRBD2. This CDR3 has 16 amino acids. V shed 0 bases and J 5 bases; nucleotides not matched to a gene: 5. Germline V lookup: CDR1 SGHVS, CDR2 FNYEAQ. The CDR3 DNA sequence: TGTGCCAGCAGCTTAGCTCGTATAGCGGGAGACAATGAGCAGTTCTTC. Its translation: CASSLARIAGDNEQFF.